This TCR beta chain was identified in a study of CXCR3-negative and CXCR3-positive naive CD8 T cells. On this clonotype itself: Its target is not known.

Each TRB cDNA library was prepared by 5' RACE (with UMI labels). TCRdb re-called the 5' RACE reads and catalogs CDR3 proteins one per entry, DNA excluded. The listing contains more than 35,000 distinct CDR3 sequences. Per germline, CDR1 SGHNT and CDR2 YENEEA. This CDR3 region has 18 residues. General study points: Naive CXCR3-negative and CXCR3-positive cells had similar TRBV-TRBJ usage; memory differed.

The chain has TRBV11-3 and TRBJ2-1; the D call from TCRdb, TRBD2, cannot be confirmed without DNA. This receptor was obtained from a human donor in good health. Some clones in this sample may be carry-over from other donors' samples. Sample: memory CD8+ T cells from blood. The CDR3 loop is CASSRDGGLAGGLGEQFF.